This paragraph covers one T cell receptor (beta chain) sequence. This clone was seen more than once but under ten times. The antigen it binds to is not known. In this entry, gene names and germline sequences are mouse ones. The read comes to an end 1 residue before the CDR3 does, leaving the germline J gene to fill in the end. Read against the paper, the sample's time point label means: mouse harvest day 14 after allogeneic transplant. Each mouse graft, delivered by tail vein injection, combined 10^6 splenic CD5+ T cells with 10^7 T-cell-depleted bone marrow cells. A major MHC-mismatch B6 (H2b) into BALB/c (H2d) model was used to model mouse GVHD, and tissues were profiled at day 7 or 14. On day 7 or 14 post-transplant, mouse tissues and retro-orbital blood were harvested with separate sterile tools for each animal, and livers were flushed beforehand. Before genomic DNA isolation with the DNeasy Blood & Tissue Kit, mouse tissues were minced with razor blades in buffered saline.

Libraries were built with the immunoSEQ multiplex PCR assay. TCRbeta CDR3 sequencing was performed at survey depth by Adaptive Biotechnologies, and CDR3 sequences, V/J genes, productive frequency and template counts were reported. Amplification of TCR beta CDR3 regions was performed from genomic DNA rather than from RNA. Regarding the original processing steps: Pairwise repertoire overlap between tissues was quantified with Jensen-Shannon divergence, where 1 means complete divergence and 0 identical. Tissues were clustered by single-linkage agglomerative hierarchical clustering of pairwise JSD values, and the clustering results were displayed as dendrograms. GLIPH2 was run on all patient samples with simulation_depth 1000, kmer_min_depth 3, cdr3_length_cutoff 8, keeping groups with more than two unique CDR3s. In a standardized tissue-overlap score, Jaccard GLIPH-group overlap across patients was extrapolated to a standard repertoire size of 1000 clones. Linear mixed-effect models, with tissue included as a fixed effect and individual included as a random effect, were used to assess associations of diversity with clinical or experimental variables. Here the immuneACCESS table is served through TCRdb, limited to in-frame sequences with V and J called. Missing clones are a known gap in these copies; in checked studies unresolved V genes cover under half, and the rest lacks a known reason. V and J calls and clone size are as listed in that table; D and trimming were resolved from the DNA. The sample table shows about 7,700 clones, and around 33% are seen once. Of the sample, around 6.5% is held by the ten largest clones.

This entry is derived from a study of tissue T cells after allogeneic stem cell transplantation (dated by TCRdb to between 2020 and 2023). Notes on the research overall: The study profiled TCR beta repertoires in many tissues obtained from research autopsies of patients with and without GVHD, and also in mouse models of GVHD. The human part of the study was a prospective observational study with no blinding and no randomization.

General conclusions and limits of the study: Not many T cell clones showed up in more than one patient, yet clustering based on motifs uncovered repertoire signatures that were shared across patients in a tissue-specific way. Within patients, how anatomically similar tissues were was a major factor shaping TCR repertoire composition, regardless of disease or transplant status. Sampling depth was acknowledged as a limitation, and the patient cohort was both small and clinically heterogeneous. In both patients and mice, T cells from blood and spleen picked up only a limited part of the TCR repertoire that was detected in tissues. Which tissue TCRs were alloreactive or antigen-specific was not determined in the study, and some of the clones might have been host cells that persisted.

The junction shows trimming of 2 bases on V and 10 bases on J, and the gene matches do not reach 4 bases of it. CDR1 and CDR2 were assigned from the germline V gene (reference sequence) as KGHPV and FQNQEV. Counted from cysteine to phenylalanine, this CDR3 has 14 amino acids. Sequencing covers 39 bases of the CDR3, shown here with the frame starting at base 1. The V and J segments used are TRBV26 and TRBJ1-6; TRBD1 matches 8 bases in the middle. TRBJ1-6 is filed as an ORF, its function uncertain. The receptor comes from a female BALB/c mouse given C57BL/6 T cells with graft-versus-host disease after an allogeneic hematopoietic cell transplant. Sequenced input: skin. The encoded CDR3 is CASSLTGGGSPLYF. The part of the CDR3 DNA that was read is TGTGCCAGCAGTCTGACAGGGGGAGGGTCGCCCCTCTAC.